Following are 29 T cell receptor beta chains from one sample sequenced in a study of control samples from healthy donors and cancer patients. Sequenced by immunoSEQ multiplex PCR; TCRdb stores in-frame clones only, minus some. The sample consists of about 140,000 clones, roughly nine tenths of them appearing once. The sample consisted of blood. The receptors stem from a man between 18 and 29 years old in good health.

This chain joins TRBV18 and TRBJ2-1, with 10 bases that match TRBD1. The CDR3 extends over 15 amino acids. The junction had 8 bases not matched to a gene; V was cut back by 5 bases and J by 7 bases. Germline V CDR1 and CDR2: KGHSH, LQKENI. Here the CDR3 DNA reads TGTGCCAGCTCATCCATGGACAGGGGGGGGAATGAGCAGTTCTTC. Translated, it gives CASSSMDRGGNEQFF.

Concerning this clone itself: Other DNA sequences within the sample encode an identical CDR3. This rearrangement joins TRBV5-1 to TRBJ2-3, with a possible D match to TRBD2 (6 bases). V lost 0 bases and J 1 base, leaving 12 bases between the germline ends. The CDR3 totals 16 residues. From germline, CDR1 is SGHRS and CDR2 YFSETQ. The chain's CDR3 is CASSLEGREGTDTQYF. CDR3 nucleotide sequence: TGCGCCAGCAGCTTGGAGGGCAGGGAGGGCACAGATACGCAGTATTTT.

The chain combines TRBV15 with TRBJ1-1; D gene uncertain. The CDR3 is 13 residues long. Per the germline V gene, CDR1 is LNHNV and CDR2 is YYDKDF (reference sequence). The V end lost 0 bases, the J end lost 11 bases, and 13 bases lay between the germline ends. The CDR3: CATSRDLEGVAFF. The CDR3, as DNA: TGTGCCACCAGCAGAGATCTGGAGGGAGTCGCTTTCTTT.

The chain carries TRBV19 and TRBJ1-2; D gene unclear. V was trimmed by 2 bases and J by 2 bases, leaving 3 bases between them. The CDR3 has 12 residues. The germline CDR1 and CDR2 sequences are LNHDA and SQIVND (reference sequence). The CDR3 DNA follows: TGTGCCAGTAGTATATGGAACTATGGCTACACCTTC. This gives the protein CASSIWNYGYTF.

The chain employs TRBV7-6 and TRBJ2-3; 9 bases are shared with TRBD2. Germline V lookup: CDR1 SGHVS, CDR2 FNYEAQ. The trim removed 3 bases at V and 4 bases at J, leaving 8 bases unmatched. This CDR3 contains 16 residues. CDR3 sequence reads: CASSFLTSGGADTQYF. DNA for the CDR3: TGTGCCAGCAGCTTCCTGACTAGCGGTGGGGCAGATACGCAGTATTTT.

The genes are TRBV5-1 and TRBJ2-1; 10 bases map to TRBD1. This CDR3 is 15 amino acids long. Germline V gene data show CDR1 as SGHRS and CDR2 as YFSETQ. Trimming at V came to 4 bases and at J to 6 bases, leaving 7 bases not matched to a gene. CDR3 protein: CASSPGQGFANEQFF. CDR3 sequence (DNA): TGCGCCAGCAGCCCGGGACAGGGGTTCGCCAATGAGCAGTTCTTC. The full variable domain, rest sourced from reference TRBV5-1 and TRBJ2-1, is KAGVTQTPRYLIKTRGQQVTLSCSPISGHRSVSWYQQTPGQGLQFLFEYFSETQRNKGNFPGRFSGRQFSNSRSEMNVSTLELGDSALYLCASSPGQGFANEQFFGPGTRLTVL.

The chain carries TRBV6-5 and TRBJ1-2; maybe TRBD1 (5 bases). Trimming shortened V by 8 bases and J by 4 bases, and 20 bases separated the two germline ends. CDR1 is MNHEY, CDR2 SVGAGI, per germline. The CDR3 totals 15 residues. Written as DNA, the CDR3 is TGTGCCAGCCGAGTACCAGCACAGGAGGGCTATGGCTACACCTTC. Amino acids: CASRVPAQEGYGYTF.

DNA of the CDR3: TGTGCCAGCAGTGCCCTAAAGGTTGAGGGGGCCCCCGTGGGATCCCTCCACTTT. This translates into CASSALKVEGAPVGSLHF. The genes are TRBV27 and TRBJ1-6; 7 bases match TRBD1. CDR3 size: 18 residues. Unmatched junction bases numbered 24, after V lost 5 bases and J lost 14 bases. Per germline, CDR1 MNHEY and CDR2 SMNVEV (reference sequence).

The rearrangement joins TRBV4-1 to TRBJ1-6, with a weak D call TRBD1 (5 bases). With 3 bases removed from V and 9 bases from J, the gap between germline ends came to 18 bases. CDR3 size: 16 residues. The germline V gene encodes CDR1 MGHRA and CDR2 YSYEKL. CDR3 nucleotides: TGCGCCAGCAGCCACGGGGTCCCGAGGGGAGGTTCACCCCTCCACTTT. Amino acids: CASSHGVPRGGSPLHF.

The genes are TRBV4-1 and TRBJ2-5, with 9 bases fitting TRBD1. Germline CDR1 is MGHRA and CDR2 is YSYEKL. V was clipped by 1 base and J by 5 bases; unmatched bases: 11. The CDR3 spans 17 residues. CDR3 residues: CASSQARGQGPVETQYF. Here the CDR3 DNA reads TGCGCCAGCAGCCAAGCGCGGGGACAGGGCCCCGTGGAGACCCAGTACTTC.

CDR3 in DNA: TGTGCCAGCAGTGAAGTTTCCGGGGGCGTAGGGACCGGGGAGCTGTTTTTT. Amino acid sequence: CASSEVSGGVGTGELFF. The chain links TRBV6-1 to TRBJ2-2; the D gene could be TRBD1 or TRBD2 (6 bases each). The CDR3 consists of 17 residues. CDR1 is MNHNS and CDR2 is SASEGT in the germline V gene. The germline V and J ends were trimmed by 1 base and 5 bases, with 17 bases remaining between them.

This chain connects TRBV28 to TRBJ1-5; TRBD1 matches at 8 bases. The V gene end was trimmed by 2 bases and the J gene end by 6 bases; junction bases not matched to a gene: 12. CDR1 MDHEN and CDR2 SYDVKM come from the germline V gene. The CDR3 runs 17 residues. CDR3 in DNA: TGTGCCAGCAGTTTACCCTCGACAGGGGTTAGGGGTCAGCCCCAGCATTTT. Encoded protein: CASSLPSTGVRGQPQHF.

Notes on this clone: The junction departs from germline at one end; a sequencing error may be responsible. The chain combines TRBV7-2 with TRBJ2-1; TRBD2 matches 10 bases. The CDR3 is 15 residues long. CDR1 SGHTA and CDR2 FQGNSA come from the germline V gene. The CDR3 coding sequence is TGTCCCAGAATTAGCGGGGGGCAAGTCTACAATGAGCAGTTCTTC. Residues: CPRISGGQVYNEQFF.

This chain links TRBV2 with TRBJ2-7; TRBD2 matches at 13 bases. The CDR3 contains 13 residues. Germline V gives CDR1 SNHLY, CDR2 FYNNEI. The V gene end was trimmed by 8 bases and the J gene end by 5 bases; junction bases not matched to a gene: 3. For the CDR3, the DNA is TGTGCCAGCCTACTAGCGGGGGGGAACGAGCAGTACTTC. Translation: CASLLAGGNEQYF.

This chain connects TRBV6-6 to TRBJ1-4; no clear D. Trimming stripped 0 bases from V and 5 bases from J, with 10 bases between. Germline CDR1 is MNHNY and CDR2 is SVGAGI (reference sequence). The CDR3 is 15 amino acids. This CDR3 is CASSYSGPGNEKLFF. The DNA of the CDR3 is TGTGCCAGCAGTTACTCAGGGCCCGGGAATGAAAAACTGTTTTTT.

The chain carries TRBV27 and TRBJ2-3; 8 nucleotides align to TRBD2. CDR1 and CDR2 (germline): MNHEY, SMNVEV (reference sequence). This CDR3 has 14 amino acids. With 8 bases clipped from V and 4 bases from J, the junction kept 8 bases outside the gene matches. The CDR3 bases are TGTGCCAGCGCCCGGGGGGGCCTTCCAGATACGCAGTATTTT. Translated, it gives CASARGGLPDTQYF.

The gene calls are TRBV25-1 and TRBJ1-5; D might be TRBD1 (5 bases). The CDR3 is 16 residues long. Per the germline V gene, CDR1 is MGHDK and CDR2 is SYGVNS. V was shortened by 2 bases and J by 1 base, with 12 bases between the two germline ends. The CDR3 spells CASSETRGGSNQPQHF. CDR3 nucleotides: TGTGCCAGCAGTGAAACAAGGGGAGGGAGCAATCAGCCCCAGCATTTT.

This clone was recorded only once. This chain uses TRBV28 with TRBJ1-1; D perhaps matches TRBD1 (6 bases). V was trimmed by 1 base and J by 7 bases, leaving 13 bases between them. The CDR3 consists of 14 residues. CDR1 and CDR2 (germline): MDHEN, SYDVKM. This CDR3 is CASSLLSRGFEAFF. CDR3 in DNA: TGTGCCAGCAGTTTATTGTCCAGGGGATTTGAAGCTTTCTTT.

The CDR3 nucleotides are TGTGCCAGCAGTTTTATCGGGACCCCGCGGGGCTATGGCTACACCTTC. This encodes CASSFIGTPRGYGYTF. The chain couples TRBV28 to TRBJ1-2; maybe TRBD1 (5 bases). V lost 3 bases and J 4 bases, leaving 18 bases between the germline ends. This CDR3 is built from 16 residues. From germline, CDR1 is MDHEN and CDR2 SYDVKM.

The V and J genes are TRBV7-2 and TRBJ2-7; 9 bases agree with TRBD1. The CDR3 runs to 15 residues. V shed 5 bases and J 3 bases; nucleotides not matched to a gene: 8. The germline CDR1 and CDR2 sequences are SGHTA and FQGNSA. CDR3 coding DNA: TGTGCCAGCAGCCCCCCGGGACAGGGCCTCTACGAGCAGTACTTC. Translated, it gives CASSPPGQGLYEQYF.

The CDR3 bases are TGTGCCAGCAGTTCCAGGGATGAAAAACTGTTTTTT. Its translation: CASSSRDEKLFF. This chain links TRBV6-2 or TRBV6-3 with TRBJ1-4; possibly TRBD1 for D (5 bases). Germline lookup yields CDR1 MNHEY and CDR2 SVGEGT. V lost 4 bases to trimming and J lost 6 bases, with 6 bases between them. The CDR3 length is 12 residues.

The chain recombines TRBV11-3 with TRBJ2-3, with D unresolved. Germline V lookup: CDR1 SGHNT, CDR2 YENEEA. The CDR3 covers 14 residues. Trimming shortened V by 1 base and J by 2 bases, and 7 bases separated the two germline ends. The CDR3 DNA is TGTGCCAGCAGCTTAGCGGAGTACACAGATACGCAGTATTTT. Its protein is CASSLAEYTDTQYF.

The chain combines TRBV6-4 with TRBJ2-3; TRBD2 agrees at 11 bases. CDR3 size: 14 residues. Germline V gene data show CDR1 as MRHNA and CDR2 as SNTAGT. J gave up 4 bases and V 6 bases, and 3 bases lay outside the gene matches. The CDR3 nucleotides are TGTGCCAGCAGCCCGGGACTAGCGGCAGATACGCAGTATTTT. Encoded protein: CASSPGLAADTQYF.

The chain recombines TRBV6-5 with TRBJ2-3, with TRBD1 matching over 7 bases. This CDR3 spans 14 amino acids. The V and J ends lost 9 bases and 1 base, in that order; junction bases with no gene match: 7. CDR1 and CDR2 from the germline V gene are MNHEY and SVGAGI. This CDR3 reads CASRRGQGTDTQYF. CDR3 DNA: TGTGCCAGTAGAAGGGGGCAAGGCACAGATACGCAGTATTTT.

The CDR3 DNA reads TGTGCCTGGAGTCGAGGACACCAGAACACCGGGGAGCTGTTTTTT. Translation gives CAWSRGHQNTGELFF. The rearrangement joins TRBV30 to TRBJ2-2, with D tentatively TRBD1 (5 bases). Germline loops: CDR1 GTSNPN, CDR2 SVGIG (reference sequence). This CDR3 spans 15 amino acids. The V end was cut by 2 bases, the J end by 1 base, with 11 bases between.

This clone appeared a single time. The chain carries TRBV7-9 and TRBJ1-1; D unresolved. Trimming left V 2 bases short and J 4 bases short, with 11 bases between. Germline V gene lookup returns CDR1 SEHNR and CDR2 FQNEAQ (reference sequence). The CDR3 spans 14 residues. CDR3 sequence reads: CASSLMDRGTEAFF. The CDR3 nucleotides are TGTGCCAGCAGCTTAATGGACCGGGGCACTGAAGCTTTCTTT.

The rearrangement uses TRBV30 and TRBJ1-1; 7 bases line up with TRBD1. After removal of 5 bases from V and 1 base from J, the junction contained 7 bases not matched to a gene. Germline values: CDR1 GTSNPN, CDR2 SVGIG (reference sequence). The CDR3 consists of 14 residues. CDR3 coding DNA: TGTGCCTGGCAGAAGAGGGACAGGAACACTGAAGCTTTCTTT. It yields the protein CAWQKRDRNTEAFF.

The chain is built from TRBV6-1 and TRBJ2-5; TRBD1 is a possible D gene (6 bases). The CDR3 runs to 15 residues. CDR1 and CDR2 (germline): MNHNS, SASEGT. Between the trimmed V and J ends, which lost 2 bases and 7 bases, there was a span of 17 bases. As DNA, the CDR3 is TGTGCCAGCAGTGAAAGAGGACAGTCGGTGGGGACCCAGTACTTC. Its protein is CASSERGQSVGTQYF.

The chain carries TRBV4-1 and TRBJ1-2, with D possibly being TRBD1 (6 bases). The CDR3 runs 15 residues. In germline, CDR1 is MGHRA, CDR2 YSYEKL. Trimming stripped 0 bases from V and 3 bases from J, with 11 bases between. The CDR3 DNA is TGCGCCAGCAGCCAAGAAGGACAGACTGACTATGGCTACACCTTC. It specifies CASSQEGQTDYGYTF.